The T cell receptor (beta chain) under discussion was sequenced for a study of shared clonotypes between healthy human individuals. Study-wide context: Three CD4 naive, three CD4 memory, two CD8 naive and one CD8 memory plate were used per donor.

Clones were read by immunoSEQ multiplex PCR, and TCRdb kept only the in-frame ones, dropping some. The data contain about 2.3 million clones, around 90% of them singletons. This clone was observed a handful of times. The clonotype originates from a man aged 18 to 30 in good health. Some clones in this sample may be carry-over from other donors' samples. The specimen sequenced was naive CD4+ T cells from PBMCs. The sample's subset: CD45RA+ positively selected.

Here the CDR3 reads CASSYSGTGPTDTQYF. CDR3 bases: TGTGCCAGCAGTTACTCGGGGACAGGGCCCACAGATACGCAGTATTTT. This chain joins TRBV6-5 and TRBJ2-3; 9 nucleotides align to TRBD1. The germline CDR1 and CDR2 sequences are MNHEY and SVGAGI. With 0 bases clipped from V and 2 bases from J, the junction kept 3 bases outside the gene matches. This CDR3 has 16 residues.